Listed below are T cell receptor beta chains from one sample, sequenced in a study of blood T cell repertoires in COVID-19. The assay was immunoSEQ multiplex PCR, and TCRdb's table has in-frame clones only and misses some. The table includes fewer than 350,000 clones, approximately 87% detected once. Input material: peripheral blood. These receptors came from a woman in her 30s with COVID-19, enrolled during active disease. Both conserved end residues are part of each CDR3. Each record gives: clone size, V gene, J gene, CDR3 protein. Expanded clones get a size class; other rows say once, few or many, or leave the size out.

>once|TRBV6-5|TRBJ2-3
CASRTRGSTDTQYF
>NA|TRBV7-9|TRBJ1-1
CASSVGYDGLRRTEAFF
>NA|TRBV7-9|TRBJ2-1
CASSLSAGGLYNEQFF
>NA|TRBV10-1|TRBJ1-3
CASSEGSSGNTIYF
>NA|TRBV3-1/TRBV3-2|TRBJ2-5
CASSQDPPQDGQTQYF
>NA|TRBV9|TRBJ2-3
CASSVVSGATDTQYF
>NA|TRBV5-1|TRBJ2-1
CASSLGGTSGYGENEQFF
>NA|TRBV9|TRBJ2-3
CASSSGLAGARSTDTQYF
>once|TRBV5-1|TRBJ2-7
CASSPGGTGDHEQYF
>NA|TRBV2|TRBJ1-2
CASSVWQANGYTF
>NA|TRBV19|TRBJ2-1
CATASTGYNEQFF
>NA|TRBV3-1/TRBV3-2|TRBJ2-5
CASSPRSRKRETQYF
>NA|TRBV5-5|TRBJ2-7
CASSLVQGVRSYEQYF
>NA|TRBV11-2|TRBJ1-3
CASTAGNTIYF
>NA|TRBV18|TRBJ1-5
CASSPTGQGSNQPQHF
>NA|TRBV4-2|TRBJ2-1
CASSQESSGPYNEQFF
>NA|TRBV5-4|TRBJ2-7
CASSGNPGDGQYF
>NA|TRBV3-1/TRBV3-2|TRBJ1-6
CASSLMRDSPLHF
>NA|TRBV7-9|TRBJ1-3
CASRPRVAGNTIYF
>once|TRBV4-2|TRBJ2-7
CASSQDSTRGGYEQYF
>once|TRBV11-2|TRBJ2-3
CASSQGGGVTDTQYF
>NA|TRBV11-2|TRBJ2-1
CASRASGHNEQFF
>NA|TRBV6-2/TRBV6-3|TRBJ1-2
CASSYRQGGIGGYTF
>NA|TRBV19|TRBJ2-3
CASRGTSGGTDTQYF
>NA|TRBV5-1|TRBJ2-7
CASSFDRFNYEQYF
>NA|TRBV6-2/TRBV6-3|TRBJ2-1
CASSYWASGGDEQFF
>NA|TRBV11-2|TRBJ1-1
CASSSGFRDRGAFF
>NA|TRBV19|TRBJ1-2
CASSDTGTGIYGYTF
>NA|TRBV9|TRBJ1-1
CASSVVGGGALTEAFF
>NA|TRBV5-5|TRBJ1-5
CASSRGGTGNQPQHF